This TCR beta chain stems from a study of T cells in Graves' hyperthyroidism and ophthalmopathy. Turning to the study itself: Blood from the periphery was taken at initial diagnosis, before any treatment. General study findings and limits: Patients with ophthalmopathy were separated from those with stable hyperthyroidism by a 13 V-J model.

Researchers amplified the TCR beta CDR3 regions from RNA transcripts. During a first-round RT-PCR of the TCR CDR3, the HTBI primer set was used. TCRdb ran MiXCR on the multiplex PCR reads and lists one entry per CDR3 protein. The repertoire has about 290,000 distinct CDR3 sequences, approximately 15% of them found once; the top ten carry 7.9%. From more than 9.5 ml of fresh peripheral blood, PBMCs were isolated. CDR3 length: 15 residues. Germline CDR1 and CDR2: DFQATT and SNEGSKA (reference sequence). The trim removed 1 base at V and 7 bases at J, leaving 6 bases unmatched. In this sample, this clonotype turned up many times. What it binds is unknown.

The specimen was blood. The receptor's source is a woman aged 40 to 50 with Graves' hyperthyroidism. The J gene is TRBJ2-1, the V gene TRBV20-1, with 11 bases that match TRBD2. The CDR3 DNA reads TGCAGTGCTAGAGTAGCGGGAGGGCCGAGAAATGAGCAGTTCTTC. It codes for CSARVAGGPRNEQFF.